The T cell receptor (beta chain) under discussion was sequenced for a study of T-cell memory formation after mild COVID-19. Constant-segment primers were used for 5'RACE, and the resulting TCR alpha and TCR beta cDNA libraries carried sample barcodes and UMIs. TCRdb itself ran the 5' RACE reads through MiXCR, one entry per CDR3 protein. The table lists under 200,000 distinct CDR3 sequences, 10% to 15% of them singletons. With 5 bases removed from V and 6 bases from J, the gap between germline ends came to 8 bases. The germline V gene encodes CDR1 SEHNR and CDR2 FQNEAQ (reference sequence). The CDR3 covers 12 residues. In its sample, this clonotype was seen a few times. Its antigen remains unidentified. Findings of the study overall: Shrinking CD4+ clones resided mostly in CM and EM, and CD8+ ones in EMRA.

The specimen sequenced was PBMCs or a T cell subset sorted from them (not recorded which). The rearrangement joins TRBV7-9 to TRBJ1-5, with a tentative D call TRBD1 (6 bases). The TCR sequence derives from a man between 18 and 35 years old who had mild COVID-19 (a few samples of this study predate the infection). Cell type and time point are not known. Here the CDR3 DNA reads TGTGCCAGCAGCCTGACAGGTCAGCCCCAGCATTTT. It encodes CASSLTGQPQHF.